This T cell receptor beta chain was identified in a study of shared clonotypes between healthy human individuals. Profiled with immunoSEQ multiplex PCR; TCRdb holds only in-frame clones, not every one. The repertoire holds roughly 1.5 million clones, with under 99% as singletons. V was shortened by 1 base and J by 3 bases, with 12 bases between the two germline ends. This CDR3 is built from 15 residues. Per the germline V gene, CDR1 is SGHTA and CDR2 is FQGNSA. A word on this clone: Its antigen is unidentified.

Study results and caveats: Richness estimates generally favored naive over memory subsets. Relative to clonotypes present in all four donors, those not shared had lower generation probabilities.

V and J are TRBV7-2 and TRBJ1-2; maybe TRBD1 (5 bases). Material: naive CD4+ T cells sorted from blood. As to subset: CD45RA+ positively selected. The receptor was isolated from a man aged 25-45 years in good health. The CDR3 DNA reads as TGTGCCAGCAGCTTAGGAGGGAGGGGAGACTATGGCTACACCTTC. Its translation: CASSLGGRGDYGYTF. The whole variable domain, filled in from reference TRBV7-2 and TRBJ1-2, reads GAGVSQSPSNKVTEKGKDVELRCDPISGHTALYWYRQSLGQGLEFLIYFQGNSAPDKSGLPSDRFSAERTGGSVSTLTIQRTQQEDSAVYLCASSLGGRGDYGYTFGSGTRLTVV.